In this sample, the clone carrying this TCR beta chain turned up once. This record belongs to a study of cytomegalovirus exposure and HLA in healthy donors. Germline CDR1 and CDR2: MNHEY and SMNVEV (reference sequence). Trimming took off 4 bases at V and 7 bases at J, with 19 bases between the two ends. The CDR3 runs 15 residues. The PCR ran on 60 Vbeta and 13 Jbeta primers. This table comes from immunoSEQ multiplex PCR, and its TCRdb copy is limited to in-frame clones, with some not included. The sample records 100,000 to 150,000 clones, 81% being singletons. What was sequenced was PBMCs. V and J are TRBV27 and TRBJ1-2; D ambiguous. This clonotype originated in a woman aged 25 to 39 in good health and CMV-seronegative. CDR3 in amino acids: CASSSVGAESTGYTF. CDR3 nucleotide sequence: TGTGCCAGCAGTTCGGTGGGAGCGGAAAGTACTGGCTACACCTTC.